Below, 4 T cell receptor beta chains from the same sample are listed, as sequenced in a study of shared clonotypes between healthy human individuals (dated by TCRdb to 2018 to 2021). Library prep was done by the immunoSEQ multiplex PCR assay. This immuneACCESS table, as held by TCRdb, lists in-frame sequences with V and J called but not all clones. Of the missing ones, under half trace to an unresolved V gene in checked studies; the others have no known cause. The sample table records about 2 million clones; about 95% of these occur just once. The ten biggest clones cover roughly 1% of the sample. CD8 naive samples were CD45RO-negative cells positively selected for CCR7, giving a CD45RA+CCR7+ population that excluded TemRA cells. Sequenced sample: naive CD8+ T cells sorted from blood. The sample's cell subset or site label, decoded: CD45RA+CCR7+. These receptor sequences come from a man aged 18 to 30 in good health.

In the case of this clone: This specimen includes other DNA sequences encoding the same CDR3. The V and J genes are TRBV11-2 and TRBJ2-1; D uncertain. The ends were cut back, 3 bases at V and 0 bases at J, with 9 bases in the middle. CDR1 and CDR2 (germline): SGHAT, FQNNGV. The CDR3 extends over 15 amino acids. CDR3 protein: CASSFDRSSYNEQFF. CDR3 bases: TGTGCCAGCAGCTTCGACCGAAGCTCCTACAATGAGCAGTTCTTC.

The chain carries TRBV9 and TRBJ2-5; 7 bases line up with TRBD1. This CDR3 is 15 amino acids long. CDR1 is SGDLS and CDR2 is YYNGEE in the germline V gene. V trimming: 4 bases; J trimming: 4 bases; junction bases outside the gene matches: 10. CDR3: CASSLDRAPGETQYF. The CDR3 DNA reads TGTGCCAGCAGCCTCGACAGGGCCCCTGGAGAGACCCAGTACTTC.

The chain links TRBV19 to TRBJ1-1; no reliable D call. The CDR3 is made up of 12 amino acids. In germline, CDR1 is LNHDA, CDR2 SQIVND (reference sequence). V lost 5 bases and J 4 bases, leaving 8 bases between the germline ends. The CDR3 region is CASSAGITEAFF. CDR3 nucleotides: TGTGCCAGTAGTGCGGGGATCACTGAAGCTTTCTTT.

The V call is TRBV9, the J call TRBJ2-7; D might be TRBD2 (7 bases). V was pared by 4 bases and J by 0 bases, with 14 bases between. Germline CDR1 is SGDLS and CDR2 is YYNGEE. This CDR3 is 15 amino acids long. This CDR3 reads CASSLGGLSSYEQYF. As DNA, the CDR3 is TGTGCCAGCAGCCTCGGGGGGCTCAGCTCCTACGAGCAGTACTTC.